These 14 T cell receptor beta chains were all obtained from the same sample, sequenced in a study of stem cell transplantation in POMP-related autoinflammatory disease. The protocol was immunoSEQ multiplex PCR, while the TCRdb copy is restricted to in-frame clones and leaves out a portion. The repertoire holds 25,000 to 30,000 clones, approximately 78% seen once, with over 2.5% in the top ten. The material was CD4+ T cells from PBMCs, obtained before stem cell transplantation. These receptors were collected from a human donor with POMP-related autoinflammation and immune dysregulation (PRAID).

This clone was recorded only once. The chain carries TRBV11-2 and TRBJ1-2; D possibly corresponds to TRBD1 (5 bases). The germline gives CDR1 SGHAT, CDR2 FQNNGV. The CDR3 sequence is 12 residues long. Trimming cost V 3 bases and J 8 bases, with 10 bases left between them. The chain's CDR3 is CASSFWGEGYTF. The DNA for the CDR3 is TGTGCCAGCAGCTTTTGGGGGGAGGGCTACACCTTC. Full variable domain (missing parts from reference TRBV11-2 and TRBJ1-2): EAGVAQSPRYKIIEKRQSVAFWCNPISGHATLYWYQQILGQGPKLLIQFQNNGVVDDSQLPKDRFSAERLKGVDSTLKIQPAKLEDSAVYLCASSFWGEGYTFGSGTRLTVV.

This clone turned up a few times. The chain has TRBV6-6 and TRBJ1-5, with D unresolved. From germline, CDR1 is MNHNY and CDR2 SVGAGI (reference sequence). CDR3 size: 13 residues. V lost 2 bases and J lost 9, with 11 bases in between. The CDR3 DNA reads TGTGCCAGCAGTTACCCCACATCGAGGCCCCAGCATTTT. Protein sequence: CASSYPTSRPQHF.

The J gene is TRBJ2-7, the V gene TRBV28; 8 nucleotides agree with TRBD2. J was trimmed by 2 bases and V by 3 bases; bases with no gene match: 3. This CDR3 contains 14 residues. CDR1 MDHEN and CDR2 SYDVKM come from the germline V gene. The chain's CDR3 is CASSFGAGAYEQYF. CDR3 DNA: TGTGCCAGCAGTTTCGGAGCGGGGGCCTACGAGCAGTACTTC.

The chain joins TRBV27 to TRBJ2-3, with 8 bases that match TRBD2. The V gene's germline CDR1 is MNHEY and CDR2 SMNVEV (reference sequence). Unmatched junction bases numbered 13, after V lost 5 bases and J lost 3 bases. CDR3 length: 17 residues. The CDR3 nucleotides read TGTGCCAGCAGTCCCTCCTTGAGCGGGAGTCGGACAGATACGCAGTATTTT. Translation gives CASSPSLSGSRTDTQYF.

In its sample, this clone was seen once. The V gene is TRBV2, the J gene TRBJ2-1; TRBD2 matches 9 bases. This CDR3 contains 16 residues. From germline, CDR1 is SNHLY and CDR2 FYNNEI. J was trimmed by 4 bases and V by 2 bases; bases with no gene match: 6. This CDR3 reads CASSEKGGRAYNEQFF. The DNA of the CDR3 is TGTGCCAGCAGTGAAAAGGGCGGGAGGGCATACAATGAGCAGTTCTTC.

V and J are TRBV5-1 and TRBJ2-2; 9 nucleotides match TRBD1. In germline, CDR1 is SGHRS, CDR2 YFSETQ. V lost 3 bases to trimming and J lost 3 bases; unmatched junction nucleotides: 6. CDR3 length: 16 residues. The CDR3 region has the DNA TGCGCCAGCAGCTGGACCGGGACAGGGTACACCGGGGAGCTGTTTTTT. This codes for CASSWTGTGYTGELFF.

The chain is built from TRBV9 and TRBJ1-1; D is perhaps TRBD1 (5 bases). V was trimmed by 7 bases and J by 1 base, leaving 17 bases between them. This CDR3 region has 15 residues. Germline values: CDR1 SGDLS, CDR2 YYNGEE. The CDR3 nucleotides read TGTGCCAGCTCCTCCGCCGGGACGGGGAACACTGAAGCTTTCTTT. This sequence encodes CASSSAGTGNTEAFF.

V gene TRBV5-1 combines with J gene TRBJ1-4; the D is unclear. V lost 5 bases, J lost 8 bases, and 19 bases lay in between. Germline assignment: CDR1 SGHRS and CDR2 YFSETQ. The CDR3 is 15 residues long. The CDR3 is CASSMSGHWREKLFF. For the CDR3, the DNA is TGCGCCAGCAGTATGAGTGGGCATTGGAGGGAAAAACTGTTTTTT.

The rearrangement joins TRBV9 to TRBJ2-3; D ambiguous. Germline V lookup: CDR1 SGDLS, CDR2 YYNGEE. Trimming left V 4 bases short and J 2 bases short, with 11 bases between. This CDR3 has 14 amino acids. CDR3 nucleotide sequence: TGTGCCAGCAGCCCCCGCAGGTCCACAGATACGCAGTATTTT. Protein product: CASSPRRSTDTQYF.

The rearrangement links TRBV18 to TRBJ1-1; 7 nucleotides line up with TRBD1. CDR1 and CDR2 (germline): KGHSH, LQKENI. The CDR3 contains 15 residues. V was pared by 2 bases and J by 5 bases, with 8 bases of the junction left unmatched. The CDR3 region is CASSPKTGADTEAFF. CDR3 nucleotides: TGTGCCAGCTCACCAAAAACAGGGGCGGATACTGAAGCTTTCTTT.

The CDR3 DNA sequence: TGTGCCAGCAGTGACAGGGGGCCCTACGAGCAGTACTTC. Protein: CASSDRGPYEQYF. The rearrangement links TRBV6-1 to TRBJ2-7, with 8 bases matching TRBD1. Germline loops: CDR1 MNHNS, CDR2 SASEGT. J gave up 2 bases and V 3 bases, and 0 bases lay outside the gene matches. The CDR3 spans 13 residues.

The V call is TRBV9, the J call TRBJ2-5; D is unclear. V was shortened by 0 bases and J by 2 bases, with 17 bases between the two germline ends. CDR3 size: 17 residues. Germline V gene data show CDR1 as SGDLS and CDR2 as YYNGEE. The CDR3 loop is CASSVGARAVEQETQYF. CDR3 in DNA: TGTGCCAGCAGCGTAGGGGCCAGAGCAGTCGAACAAGAGACCCAGTACTTC.

The sample holds one count of this clone. CDR3 in amino acids: CASSFRIRKSIRGPGEQYF. As DNA, the CDR3 is TGCGCCAGCAGCTTCCGCATCCGAAAATCCATCAGGGGGCCCGGCGAGCAGTACTTC. The chain is built from TRBV5-1 and TRBJ2-7, with 8 bases that match TRBD1. The germline V gene encodes CDR1 SGHRS and CDR2 YFSETQ. Losses at the gene ends were 2 bases for V and 6 bases for J; bases not matched to a gene: 22. The CDR3 covers 19 residues.

The rearrangement joins TRBV6-9 to TRBJ1-2; D is possibly TRBD1 (6 bases). The CDR3 length is 15 residues. Germline assignment: CDR1 MNHGY and CDR2 SVAAGI. V dropped 3 bases and J dropped 4 bases, with 15 bases sitting between them. This CDR3 reads CASSYDGTTLYGYTF. CDR3 in DNA: TGTGCCAGCAGTTACGACGGGACAACCCTCTATGGCTACACCTTC.